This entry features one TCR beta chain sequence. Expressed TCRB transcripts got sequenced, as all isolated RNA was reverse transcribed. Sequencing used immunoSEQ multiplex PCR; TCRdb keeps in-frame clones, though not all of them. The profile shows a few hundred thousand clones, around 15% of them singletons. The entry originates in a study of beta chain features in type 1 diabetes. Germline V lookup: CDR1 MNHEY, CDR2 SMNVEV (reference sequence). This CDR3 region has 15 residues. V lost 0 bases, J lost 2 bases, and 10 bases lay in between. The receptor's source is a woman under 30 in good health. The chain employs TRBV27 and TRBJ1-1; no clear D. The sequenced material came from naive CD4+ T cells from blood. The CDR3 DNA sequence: TGTGCCAGCAGTTTATCGAGGCGGGGAAACACTGAAGCTTTCTTT. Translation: CASSLSRRGNTEAFF.